Listed below are T cell receptor beta chains from one sample, sequenced in a study of glioma-infiltrating T cells. One entry per CDR3 protein, called by TCRdb with MiXCR from the multiplex PCR reads. Counted here are roughly 350,000 distinct CDR3 sequences, approximately 42% occurring once; the ten biggest clones make up 12%. What was sequenced was glioma tissue, nonneoplastic brain tissue, or PBMCs (not recorded which). The receptors were gathered from a human donor with low-grade glioma or glioblastoma, undergoing nonglioma brain surgery, or in good health (not recorded which). CDR3s include the opening cysteine and the closing phenylalanine or tryptophan. Fields, in order: J gene, V gene, D gene, CDR3 protein. D genes are given only for firm matches.

J: TRBJ2-2
V: TRBV24-1
D: TRBD1
CDR3: CATQGAAGELFF

J: TRBJ1-6
V: TRBV20-1
D: TRBD1
CDR3: CSARVGRGYPGSPLHF

J: TRBJ1-2
V: TRBV7-9
D: NA
CDR3: CASSLGVRNYGYTF

J: TRBJ1-2
V: TRBV2
D: TRBD1
CDR3: CASNRQGLGYGYTF

J: TRBJ2-1
V: TRBV20-1
D: TRBD2
CDR3: CSSGKSFGYNEQFF

J: TRBJ1-1
V: TRBV19
D: NA
CDR3: CASSQTPMNTEGFF

J: TRBJ1-3
V: TRBV27
D: NA
CDR3: CASSLSRAGNTIYF

J: TRBJ2-7
V: TRBV12-3/TRBV12-4
D: TRBD1
CDR3: CASSGAGTVYSYEQYF

J: TRBJ1-3
V: TRBV18
D: NA
CDR3: CASSSTVDSGSTIYF

J: TRBJ2-3
V: TRBV7-2
D: NA
CDR3: CASSLEGSSTDTQYF

J: TRBJ2-7
V: TRBV28
D: NA
CDR3: CASSFGTGRQQYF

J: TRBJ2-1
V: TRBV7-2
D: NA
CDR3: CASSLGNGQGIYNEQFF

J: TRBJ1-5
V: TRBV6-1
D: NA
CDR3: CASSRGMGQPQHF

J: TRBJ2-2
V: TRBV20-1
D: TRBD2
CDR3: CSAGGGSGVTGELFF

J: TRBJ2-5
V: TRBV19
D: NA
CDR3: CASGNRLQETQYF

J: TRBJ2-3
V: TRBV10-3
D: NA
CDR3: CAISERLAGSTDTQYF

J: TRBJ2-3
V: TRBV5-1
D: TRBD1
CDR3: CASSLGLRGRLSTDTQCF

J: TRBJ1-4
V: TRBV15
D: NA
CDR3: CATSNNEKLFF

J: TRBJ1-5
V: TRBV19
D: NA
CDR3: CASSGRGGATGNQPQHF

J: TRBJ1-1
V: TRBV28
D: NA
CDR3: CASKLKDTEAFF

J: TRBJ2-7
V: TRBV6-1
D: NA
CDR3: CASNGPGYEQYF

J: TRBJ1-5
V: TRBV15
D: NA
CDR3: CATSRDQPQHF

J: TRBJ2-7
V: TRBV28
D: TRBD1
CDR3: CASSRTGRAYEQYF

J: TRBJ2-7
V: TRBV2
D: NA
CDR3: CASSDRGRATVPYEQYF

J: TRBJ1-2
V: TRBV10-3
D: NA
CDR3: CAITNGGVRDYGYTF

J: TRBJ2-7
V: TRBV6-1
D: NA
CDR3: CASRRLDDTHEQYF

J: TRBJ2-3
V: TRBV12-5
D: TRBD1
CDR3: CASGPGQGFTDTQYF

J: TRBJ2-1
V: TRBV5-1
D: TRBD2
CDR3: CASSAFSGRAVGSYNEQFF

J: TRBJ1-2
V: TRBV4-2
D: NA
CDR3: CASGQDIVGGYTF

J: TRBJ2-5
V: TRBV28
D: NA
CDR3: CASSPGTRRYQTQYF

J: TRBJ2-7
V: TRBV20-1
D: NA
CDR3: CSARQGQNLLQYF

J: TRBJ2-3
V: TRBV19
D: NA
CDR3: CASSRVGSTDTQYF

J: TRBJ2-5
V: TRBV7-9
D: NA
CDR3: CASSLVLFEYLILQETQYF

J: TRBJ2-3
V: TRBV7-2
D: TRBD2
CDR3: CASSQVAGGWADTQYF

J: TRBJ2-3
V: TRBV28
D: NA
CDR3: CASTPVLGTDTQYF

J: TRBJ2-7
V: TRBV28
D: NA
CDR3: CASSSPGMISYEQYF

J: TRBJ2-3
V: TRBV7-6
D: NA
CDR3: CASSLGHNTDTQYF

J: TRBJ2-3
V: TRBV27
D: TRBD1
CDR3: CASSLGQWLPDTQYF

J: TRBJ1-5
V: TRBV27
D: NA
CDR3: CASSTGKGEMTQHF

J: TRBJ1-2
V: TRBV6-2/TRBV6-3
D: NA
CDR3: CASTDSFYYGYTF

J: TRBJ2-7
V: TRBV20-1
D: NA
CDR3: CSATDKGDYEQYF

J: TRBJ2-7
V: TRBV20-1
D: TRBD1
CDR3: CSARDLTGANEQYF

J: TRBJ2-5
V: TRBV7-2
D: NA
CDR3: CARSLGLYETQCF

J: TRBJ2-1
V: TRBV20-1
D: TRBD2
CDR3: CSAGTTTYGGAYNEQFF

J: TRBJ2-1
V: TRBV4-3
D: TRBD1
CDR3: CASSQRADRDKNNEQFF

J: TRBJ2-2
V: TRBV7-9
D: NA
CDR3: CASSFGGLFF

J: TRBJ1-2
V: TRBV20-1
D: NA
CDR3: CSAAFTGGGGYTF

J: TRBJ2-7
V: TRBV6-2/TRBV6-3
D: NA
CDR3: CASSPGQFFEQYF

J: NA
V: TRBV19
D: NA
CDR3: CASSPRGDQETQYF

J: TRBJ2-1
V: TRBV24-1
D: TRBD2
CDR3: CATSETSGNEQFF

J: TRBJ2-3
V: TRBV27
D: TRBD2
CDR3: CASSSTSAEDTQYF

J: TRBJ2-1
V: TRBV27
D: TRBD2
CDR3: CASRAGGLGIHEQFF

J: TRBJ2-5
V: TRBV6-1
D: NA
CDR3: CASSPVEGETKYF

J: TRBJ1-4
V: TRBV4-3
D: NA
CDR3: CASSQPLWTSEKLFF

J: TRBJ2-7
V: TRBV20-1
D: TRBD2
CDR3: CSAKPRTSGSYEQYF